This T cell receptor (beta chain) was profiled in a study of human T cells and chemical hapten exposure. The overall study: Weekly diphenylcyclopropenone doses were given to patients' scalps across the approximately 26-week study.

This clonotype was detected ten times or more. The sample's time point: pre-sensitization, week 0. Treatment of the sample: therapeutic diphenylcyclopropenone sensitization with weekly scalp DPC. TCRdb reprocessed the RACE reads with MiXCR, giving one entry per CDR3 protein. In the table there are more than 250,000 distinct CDR3 sequences, approximately 8.6% of which are singletons. CDR1 and CDR2 (germline): SNHLY, FYNNEI. CDR3 length: 14 amino acids. V gave up 6 bases and J gave up 0 bases, with 11 bases separating them. Sequencing used whole blood, obtained in connection with sensitization to the hapten diphenylcyclopropenone (DPC). This TCR came from a woman aged 40 to 55 with alopecia areata. Some clones in this sample may be carry-over from other donors' samples. The J gene is TRBJ1-1, the V gene TRBV2, with D tentatively TRBD1 (5 bases). In DNA, the CDR3 is TGTGCCAGCAGCGTAGGGACGGTGAACACTGAAGCTTTCTTT. Its translation: CASSVGTVNTEAFF.